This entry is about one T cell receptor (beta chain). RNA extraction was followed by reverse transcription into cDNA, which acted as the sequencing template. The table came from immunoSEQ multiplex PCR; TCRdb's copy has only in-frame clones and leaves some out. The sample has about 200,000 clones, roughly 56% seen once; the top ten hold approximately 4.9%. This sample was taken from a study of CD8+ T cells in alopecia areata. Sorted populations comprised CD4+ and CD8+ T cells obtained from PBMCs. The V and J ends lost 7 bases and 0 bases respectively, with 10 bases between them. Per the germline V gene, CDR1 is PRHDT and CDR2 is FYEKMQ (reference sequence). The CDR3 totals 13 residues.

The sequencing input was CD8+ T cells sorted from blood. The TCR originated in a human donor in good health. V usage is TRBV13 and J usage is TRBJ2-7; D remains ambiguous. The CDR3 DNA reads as TGTGCCAGCATCAGGTCCAGCTCCTACGAGCAGTACTTC. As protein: CASIRSSSYEQYF.